Reported below is one TCR beta chain. At one boundary the junction diverges from the germline segment, which might be a read error. Germline V gene lookup returns CDR1 MNHNY and CDR2 SVGAGI (reference sequence). This CDR3 region has 14 residues. Only in-frame clones appear in the TCRdb table, and some are missing; sequencing was by immunoSEQ multiplex PCR. The sample consists of around 85,000 clones, about 90% of them appearing once. The sample comes from a study of radiotherapy plus CTLA-4 blockade in lung cancer. This TCR was sampled from a human donor with non-small cell lung cancer who had a partial response to radiotherapy plus ipilimumab. The sequences come from peripheral blood, collected from a patient treated with radiotherapy plus ipilimumab. The chain couples TRBV6-6 to TRBJ2-1, with D perhaps matching TRBD1 (6 bases). CDR3 sequence reads: CAGSAGDPILEQFF. The CDR3 nucleotides are TGTGCCGGCAGTGCAGGGGACCCCATATTGGAGCAGTTCTTC.